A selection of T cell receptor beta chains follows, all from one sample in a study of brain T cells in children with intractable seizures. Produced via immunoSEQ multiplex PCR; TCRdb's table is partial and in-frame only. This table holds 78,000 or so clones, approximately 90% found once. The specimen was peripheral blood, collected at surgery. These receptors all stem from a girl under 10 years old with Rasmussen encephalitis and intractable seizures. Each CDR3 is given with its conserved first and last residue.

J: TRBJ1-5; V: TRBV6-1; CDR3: CASSEWRGVGGQPQHF
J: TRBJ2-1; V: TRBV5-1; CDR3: CASSPDRAYNEQFF
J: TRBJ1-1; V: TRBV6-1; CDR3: CASSEAVTGETEAFF
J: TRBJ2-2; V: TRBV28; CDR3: CASRPRLTGELFF
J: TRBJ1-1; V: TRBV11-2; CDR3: CASSPSRESTEAFF
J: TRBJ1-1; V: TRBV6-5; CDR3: CASSQQGILNTEAFF
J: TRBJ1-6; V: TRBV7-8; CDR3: CASSLGPSKGNSPLHF
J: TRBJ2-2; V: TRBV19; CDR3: CASSISGELFF
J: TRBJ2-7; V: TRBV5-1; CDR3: CASSLGLAGAYEQYF
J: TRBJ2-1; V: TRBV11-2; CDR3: CASSFTNQQGNEQFF
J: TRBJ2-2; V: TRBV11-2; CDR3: CASSLKGGGELFF
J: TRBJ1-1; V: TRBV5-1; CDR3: CASSLRDRANTEAFF
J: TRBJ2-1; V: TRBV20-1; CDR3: CSACDSTNEQFF
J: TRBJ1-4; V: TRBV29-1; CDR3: CSVKVGTDNEKLFF
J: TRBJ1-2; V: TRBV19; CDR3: CASSIDPGVRGYTF
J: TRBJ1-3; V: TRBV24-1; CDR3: CAPEGDSGNTIYF
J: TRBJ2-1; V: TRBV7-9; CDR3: CASSLSELGSGEQFF
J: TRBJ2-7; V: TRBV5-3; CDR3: CARSAVPGQGYEQYF
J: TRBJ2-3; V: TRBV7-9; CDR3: CASDQLQGSTDTQYF
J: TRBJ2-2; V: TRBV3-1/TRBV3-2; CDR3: CASSQVPPELFF
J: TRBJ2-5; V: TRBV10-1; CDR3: CASSESPGQQETQYF
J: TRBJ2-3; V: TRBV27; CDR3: CASSLYDSDTDTQYF
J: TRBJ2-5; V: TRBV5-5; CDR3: CASSFILGNQETQYF
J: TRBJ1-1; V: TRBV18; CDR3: CASSPEAVLMNTEAFF
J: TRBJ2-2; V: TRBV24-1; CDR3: CATSARSTENTGELFF
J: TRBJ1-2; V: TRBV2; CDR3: CASSRPANYGYTF
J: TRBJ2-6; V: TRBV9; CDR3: CASSSGTGRKGANVLTF
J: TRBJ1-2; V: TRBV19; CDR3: CASSIDRSGQSYGYTF
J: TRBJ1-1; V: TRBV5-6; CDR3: CASSLGGDTEAFF
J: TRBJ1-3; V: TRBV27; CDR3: CASRLRASRWGSGNTIYF
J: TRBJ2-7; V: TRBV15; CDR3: CATGASRDMGEQYF
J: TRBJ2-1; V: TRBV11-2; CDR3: CASTSRGTIYNEQFF
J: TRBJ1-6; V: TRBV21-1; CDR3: CASSSPRAQDNSPLHF
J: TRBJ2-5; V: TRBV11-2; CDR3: CASSHRRGETQYF
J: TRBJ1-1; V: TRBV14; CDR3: CASSQVGRYTEAFF